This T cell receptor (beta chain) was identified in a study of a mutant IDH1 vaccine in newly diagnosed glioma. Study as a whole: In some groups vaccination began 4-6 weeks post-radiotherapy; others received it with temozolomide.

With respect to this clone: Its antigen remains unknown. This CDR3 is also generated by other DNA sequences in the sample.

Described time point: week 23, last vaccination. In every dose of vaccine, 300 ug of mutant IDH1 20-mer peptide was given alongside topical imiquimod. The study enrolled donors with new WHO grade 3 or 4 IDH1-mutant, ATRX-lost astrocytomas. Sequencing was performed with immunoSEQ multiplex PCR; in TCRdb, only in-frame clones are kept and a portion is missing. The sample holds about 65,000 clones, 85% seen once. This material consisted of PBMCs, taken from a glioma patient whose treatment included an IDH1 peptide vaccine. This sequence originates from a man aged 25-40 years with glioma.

The CDR3 sequence: CASSEEGDRSPLHF. The CDR3 coding sequence is TGTGCCAGCAGTGAAGAGGGGGACAGATCGCCCCTCCACTTT. The chain is built from TRBV25-1 and TRBJ1-6; 7 bases line up with TRBD1. The trim removed 2 bases at V and 13 bases at J, leaving 8 bases unmatched. The CDR3 is 14 residues long. Germline loops: CDR1 MGHDK, CDR2 SYGVNS.